Given below is one T cell receptor beta chain in context. Its antigen is undetermined. This record comes from a study of cytomegalovirus exposure and HLA in healthy donors. V gave up 4 bases and J gave up 0 bases; unmatched junction bases: 4. This CDR3 is 15 amino acids long. The germline V gene has CDR1 MNHEY and CDR2 SMNVEV (reference sequence). General study results and limits: Three CMV-associated chains were confirmed in vitro to be specific for CMV antigens.

Use of 60 Vbeta and 13 Jbeta primers characterized the PCR. Using immunoSEQ multiplex PCR, the repertoire was profiled, and TCRdb retains in-frame clones only, with some absent. This table holds tens of thousands of clones, around 62% found once. This receptor was taken from a male donor in good health and CMV-seropositive. The material sequenced was PBMCs. V usage is TRBV27 and J usage is TRBJ2-3, with 7 bases lining up with TRBD1. The CDR3 loop reads CASSYGQVSTDTQYF. The CDR3 region has the DNA TGTGCCAGCAGTTACGGACAGGTAAGCACAGATACGCAGTATTTT.